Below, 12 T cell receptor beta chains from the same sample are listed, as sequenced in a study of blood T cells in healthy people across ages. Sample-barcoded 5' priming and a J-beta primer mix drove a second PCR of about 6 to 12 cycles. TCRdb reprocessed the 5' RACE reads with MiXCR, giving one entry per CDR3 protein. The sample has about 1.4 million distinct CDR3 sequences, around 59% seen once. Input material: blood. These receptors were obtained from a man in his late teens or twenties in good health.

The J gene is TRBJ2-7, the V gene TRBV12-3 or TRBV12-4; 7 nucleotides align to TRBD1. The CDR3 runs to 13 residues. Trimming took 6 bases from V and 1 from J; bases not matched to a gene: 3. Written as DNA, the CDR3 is TGTGCCAGCAGGGAGACAGGGTCCTACGAGCAGTACTTC. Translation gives CASRETGSYEQYF.

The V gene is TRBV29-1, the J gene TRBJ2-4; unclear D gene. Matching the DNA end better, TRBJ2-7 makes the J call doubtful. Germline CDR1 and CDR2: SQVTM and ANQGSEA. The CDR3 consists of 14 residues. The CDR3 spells CSVHTGERSYEQYF. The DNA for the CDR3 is TGCAGCGTCCATACTGGAGAGAGGAGCTACGAGCAGTACTTC.

The CDR3 region has the DNA TGTGCCAGCAGTTCCCGGACTAGCGGGAGGGCTAACAGTGAGCAGTTCTTC. Its protein product is CASSSRTSGRANSEQFF. The V call is TRBV6-5, the J call TRBJ2-1; 15 bases match TRBD2. The CDR3 totals 17 residues. The germline gives CDR1 MNHEY, CDR2 SVGAGI. V dropped 4 bases and J dropped 9; count of bases not matched to a gene: 10.

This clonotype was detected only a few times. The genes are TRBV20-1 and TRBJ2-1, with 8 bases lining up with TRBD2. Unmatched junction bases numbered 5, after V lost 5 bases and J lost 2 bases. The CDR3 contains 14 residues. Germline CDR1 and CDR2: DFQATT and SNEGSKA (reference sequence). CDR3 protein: CSAGLARTYNEQFF. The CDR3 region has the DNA TGCAGTGCTGGACTAGCCCGTACCTACAATGAGCAGTTCTTC.

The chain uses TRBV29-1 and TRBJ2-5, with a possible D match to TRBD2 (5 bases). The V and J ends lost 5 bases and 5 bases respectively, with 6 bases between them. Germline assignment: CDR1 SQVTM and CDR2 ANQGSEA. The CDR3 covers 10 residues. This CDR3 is CSVPGETQYF. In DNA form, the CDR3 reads TGCAGCGTTCCGGGGGAGACCCAGTACTTC. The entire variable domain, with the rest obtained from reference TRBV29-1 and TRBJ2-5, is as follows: SAVISQKPSRDICQRGTSLTIQCQVDSQVTMMFWYRQQPGQSLTLIATANQGSEATYESGFVIDKFPISRPNLTFSTLTVSNMSPEDSSIYLCSVPGETQYFGPGTRLLVL.

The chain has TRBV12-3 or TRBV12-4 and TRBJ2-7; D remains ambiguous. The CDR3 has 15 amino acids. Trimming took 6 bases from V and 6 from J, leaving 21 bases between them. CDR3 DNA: TGTGCCAGCAGATACGACGGACGAGGAGTGGGCGAGCAGTACTTC. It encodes CASRYDGRGVGEQYF.

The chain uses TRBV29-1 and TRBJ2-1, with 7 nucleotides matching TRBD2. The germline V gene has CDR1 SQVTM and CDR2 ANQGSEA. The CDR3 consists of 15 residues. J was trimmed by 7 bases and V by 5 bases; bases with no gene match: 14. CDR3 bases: TGCAGCGTTCGACCCGCTAACGGGAGGTTGAATGAGCAGTTCTTC. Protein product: CSVRPANGRLNEQFF.

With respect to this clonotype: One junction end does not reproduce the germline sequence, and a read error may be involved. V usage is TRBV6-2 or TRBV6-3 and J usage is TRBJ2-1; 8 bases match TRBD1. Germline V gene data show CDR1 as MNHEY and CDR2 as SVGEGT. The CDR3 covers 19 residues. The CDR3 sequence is CASSYSGQGATHSYNERFF. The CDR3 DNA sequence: TGTGCCAGCAGTTACTCGGGGCAGGGGGCGACCCACTCCTACAATGAGCGGTTCTTC.

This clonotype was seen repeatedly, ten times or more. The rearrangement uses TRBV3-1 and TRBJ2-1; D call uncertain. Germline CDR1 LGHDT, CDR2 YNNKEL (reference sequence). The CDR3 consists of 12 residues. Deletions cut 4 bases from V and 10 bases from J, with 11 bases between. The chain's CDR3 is CASSLSYGEQFF. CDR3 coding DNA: TGTGCCAGCAGCCTGTCGTACGGCGAGCAGTTCTTC.

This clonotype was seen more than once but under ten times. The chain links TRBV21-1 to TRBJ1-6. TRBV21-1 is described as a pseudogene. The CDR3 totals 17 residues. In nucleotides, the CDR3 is TGTGCCAGCAGCAAAGTGGCCGGACCGCGGGGTTCGGCACCCCTCCACTTT. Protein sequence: CASSKVAGPRGSAPLHF.

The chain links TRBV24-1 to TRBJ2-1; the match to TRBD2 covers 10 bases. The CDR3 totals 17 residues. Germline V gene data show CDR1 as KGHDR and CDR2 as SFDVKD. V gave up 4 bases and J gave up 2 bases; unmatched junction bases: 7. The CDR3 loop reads CATSDATGTSAYNEQFF. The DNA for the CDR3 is TGTGCCACCAGTGACGCGACCGGGACTAGCGCCTACAATGAGCAGTTCTTC.

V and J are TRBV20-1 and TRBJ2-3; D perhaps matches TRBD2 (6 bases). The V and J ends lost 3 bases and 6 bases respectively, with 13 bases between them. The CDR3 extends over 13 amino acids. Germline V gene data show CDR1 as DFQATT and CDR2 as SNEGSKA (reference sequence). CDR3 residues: CSASAGPTDTQYF. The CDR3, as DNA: TGCAGTGCTAGTGCGGGGCCCACGGATACGCAGTATTTT.